The 9 T cell receptor beta chains reported below all come from one sample, sequenced in a study of glioma-infiltrating T cells. The iRepertoire nested amplicon-rescue multiplex PCR amplified TCR alpha and beta CDR3s from RNA. TCRdb fed the multiplex PCR reads into MiXCR, producing one record per CDR3 protein. Counted here are fewer than 500,000 distinct CDR3 sequences, more than 35% occurring once; the ten biggest clones make up about 12%. Sequencing was done on a sample of glioma tissue, nonneoplastic brain tissue, or PBMCs (not recorded which). The receptors stem from a human donor with low-grade glioma or glioblastoma, undergoing nonglioma brain surgery, or in good health (not recorded which).

The chain joins TRBV5-4 to TRBJ2-1, with D possibly matching TRBD2 (6 bases). Germline V gene data show CDR1 as SGHNT and CDR2 as YYREEE (reference sequence). The CDR3 is 15 residues long. The V and J ends lost 0 bases and 6 bases respectively, with 13 bases between them. This CDR3 is CASSLVIAAGNEQFF. The CDR3 nucleotides read TGTGCCAGCAGCTTGGTGATAGCGGCCGGCAATGAGCAGTTCTTC.

This clonotype was counted between two and nine times. CDR3: CASSSRTGGNGELFF. The CDR3, as DNA: TGTGCCAGCAGTTCTCGGACAGGGGGGAACGGGGAGCTGTTTTTT. This chain connects TRBV27 to TRBJ2-2; 10 bases are a match to TRBD1. CDR3 length equals 15 residues. Germline V gives CDR1 MNHEY, CDR2 SMNVEV (reference sequence). With V trimmed by 4 bases and J by 7 bases, 6 bases remained unmatched.

This clonotype has a handful of counts. The chain carries TRBV20-1 and TRBJ1-1, with a weak D call TRBD1 (6 bases). The CDR3 has 14 residues. V lost 1 base to trimming and J lost 4 bases, with 13 bases between them. Germline V gene data show CDR1 as DFQATT and CDR2 as SNEGSKA (reference sequence). CDR3 DNA: TGCAGTGCTAGAGGGAGGGGGGAGCGCACTGAAGCTTTCTTT. Translation gives CSARGRGERTEAFF.

In its sample, this clonotype was seen many times. The CDR3 DNA follows: TGTGCCAGCAGTTCCATAGGTTTTGGCTCCTACAATGAGCAGTTCTTC. This sequence encodes CASSSIGFGSYNEQFF. The chain is built from TRBV27 and TRBJ2-1, with D hard to call. Germline V gives CDR1 MNHEY, CDR2 SMNVEV (reference sequence). Trimming cost V 4 bases and J 0 bases, with 13 bases left between them. The CDR3 runs 16 residues.

This clonotype was seen repeatedly, ten times or more. The V and J genes are TRBV28 and TRBJ1-5; no firm D call. Germline CDR1 reads MDHEN; CDR2 reads SYDVKM. CDR3 length: 16 residues. Trimming took 3 bases from V and 0 from J, leaving 12 bases between them. CDR3 protein: CASSFMIQYSNQPQHF. CDR3 nucleotide sequence: TGTGCCAGCAGTTTTATGATACAATATAGCAATCAGCCCCAGCATTTT.

This clonotype was seen more than once but under ten times. CDR3 residues: CASSLGSGRGGTQYF. CDR3 DNA: TGTGCCAGCAGTTTGGGGAGCGGGAGGGGAGGTACGCAGTATTTT. The V and J genes are TRBV7-2 and TRBJ2-3; 10 nucleotides align to TRBD2. V lost 6 bases to trimming and J lost 8 bases; unmatched junction nucleotides: 11. Per germline, CDR1 SGHTA and CDR2 FQGNSA. The CDR3 totals 15 residues.

A note on this clonotype: Germline is not matched at one junction end, which may reflect a read error. The V call is TRBV20-1, the J call TRBJ2-1, with TRBD2 matching 9 bases. Germline-derived CDR1 and CDR2 are DFQATT and SNEGSKA (reference sequence). The CDR3 length is 15 residues. CDR3 DNA: TGCGGTGCCGCTCTTCTGGCGGGAGGGCCCAATGAGCAGTTCTTC. Its translation: CGAALLAGGPNEQFF.

In this sample, this clonotype turned up a few times. CDR3 sequence reads: CASSSRAWDNEQFF. The CDR3 bases are TGTGCCAGCAGTTCGCGGGCCTGGGACAATGAGCAGTTCTTC. This chain connects TRBV12-3 or TRBV12-4 to TRBJ2-1; D is possibly TRBD2 (5 bases). Trimming cost V 4 bases and J 5 bases, with 12 bases left between them. The CDR3 is made up of 14 amino acids.

The chain has TRBV12-3 or TRBV12-4 and TRBJ2-1; D might be TRBD2 (5 bases). This CDR3 has 15 residues. Between the trimmed V and J ends, which lost 1 base and 2 bases, there was a span of 9 bases. For the CDR3, the DNA is TGTGCCAGCAGTTTAGGGAGCGGAGCCTACAATGAGCAGTTCTTC. Residues: CASSLGSGAYNEQFF.